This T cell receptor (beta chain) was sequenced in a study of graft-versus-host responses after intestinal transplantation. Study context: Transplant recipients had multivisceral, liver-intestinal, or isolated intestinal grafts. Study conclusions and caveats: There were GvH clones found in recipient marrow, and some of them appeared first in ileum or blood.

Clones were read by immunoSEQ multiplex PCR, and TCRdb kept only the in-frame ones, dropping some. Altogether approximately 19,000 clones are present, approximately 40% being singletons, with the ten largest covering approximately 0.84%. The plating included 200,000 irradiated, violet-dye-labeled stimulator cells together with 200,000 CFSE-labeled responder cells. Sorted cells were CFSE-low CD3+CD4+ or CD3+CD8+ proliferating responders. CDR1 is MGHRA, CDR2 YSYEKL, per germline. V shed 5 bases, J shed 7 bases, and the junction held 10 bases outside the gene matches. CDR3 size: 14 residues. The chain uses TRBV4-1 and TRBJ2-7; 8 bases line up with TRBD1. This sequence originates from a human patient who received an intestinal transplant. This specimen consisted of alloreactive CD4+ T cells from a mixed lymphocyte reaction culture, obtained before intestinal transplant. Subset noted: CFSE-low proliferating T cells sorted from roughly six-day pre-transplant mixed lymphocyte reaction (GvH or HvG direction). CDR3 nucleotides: TGCGCCAGCAGCTACTTCGGGACAGGCGGAGAGCAGTACTTC. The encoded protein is CASSYFGTGGEQYF.